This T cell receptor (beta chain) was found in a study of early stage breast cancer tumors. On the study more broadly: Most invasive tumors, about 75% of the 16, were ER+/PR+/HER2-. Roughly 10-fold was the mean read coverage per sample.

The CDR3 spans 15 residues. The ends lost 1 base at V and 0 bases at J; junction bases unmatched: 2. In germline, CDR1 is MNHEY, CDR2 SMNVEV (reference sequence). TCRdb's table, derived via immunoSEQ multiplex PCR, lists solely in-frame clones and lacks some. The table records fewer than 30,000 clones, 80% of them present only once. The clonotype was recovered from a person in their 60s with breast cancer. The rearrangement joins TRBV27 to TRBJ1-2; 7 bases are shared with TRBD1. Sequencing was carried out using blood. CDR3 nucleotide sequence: TGTGCCAGCAGTTTATTGGGACAGACTAACTATGGCTACACCTTC. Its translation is CASSLLGQTNYGYTF.